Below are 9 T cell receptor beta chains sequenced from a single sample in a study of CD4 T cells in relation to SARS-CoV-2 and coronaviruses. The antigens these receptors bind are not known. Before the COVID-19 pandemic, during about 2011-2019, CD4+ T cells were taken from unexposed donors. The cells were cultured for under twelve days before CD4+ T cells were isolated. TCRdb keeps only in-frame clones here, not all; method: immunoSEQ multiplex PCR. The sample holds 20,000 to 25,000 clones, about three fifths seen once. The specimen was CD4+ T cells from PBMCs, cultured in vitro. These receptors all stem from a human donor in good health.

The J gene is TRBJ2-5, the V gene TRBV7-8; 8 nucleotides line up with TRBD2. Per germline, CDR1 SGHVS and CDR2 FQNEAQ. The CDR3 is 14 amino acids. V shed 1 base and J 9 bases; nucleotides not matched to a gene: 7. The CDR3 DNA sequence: TGTGCCAGCAGCTTAGATCGGGGGGGGCCCCCCCAGTACTTC. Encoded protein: CASSLDRGGPPQYF.

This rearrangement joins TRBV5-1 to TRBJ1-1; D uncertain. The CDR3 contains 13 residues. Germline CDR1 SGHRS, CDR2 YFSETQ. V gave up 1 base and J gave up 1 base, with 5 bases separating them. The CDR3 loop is CASSLSQNTEAFF. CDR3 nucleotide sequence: TGCGCCAGCAGCTTGAGTCAGAACACTGAAGCTTTCTTT.

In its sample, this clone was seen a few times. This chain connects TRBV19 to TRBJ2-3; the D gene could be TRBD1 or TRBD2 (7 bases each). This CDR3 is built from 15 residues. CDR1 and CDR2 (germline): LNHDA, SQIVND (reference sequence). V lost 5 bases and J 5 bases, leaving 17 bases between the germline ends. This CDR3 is CASSSQGGGEDTQYF. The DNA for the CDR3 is TGTGCCAGTAGTTCCCAGGGGGGAGGGGAAGATACGCAGTATTTT.

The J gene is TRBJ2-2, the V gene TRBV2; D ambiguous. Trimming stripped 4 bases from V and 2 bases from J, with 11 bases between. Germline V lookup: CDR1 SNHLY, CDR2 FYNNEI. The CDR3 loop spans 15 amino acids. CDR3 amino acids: CASSVTQINTGELFF. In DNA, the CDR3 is TGTGCCAGCAGTGTGACACAGATAAACACCGGGGAGCTGTTTTTT. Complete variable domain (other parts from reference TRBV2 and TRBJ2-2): EPEVTQTPSHQVTQMGQEVILRCVPISNHLYFYWYRQILGQKVEFLVSFYNNEISEKSEIFDDQFSVERPDGSNFTLKIRSTKLEDSAMYFCASSVTQINTGELFFGEGSRLTVL.

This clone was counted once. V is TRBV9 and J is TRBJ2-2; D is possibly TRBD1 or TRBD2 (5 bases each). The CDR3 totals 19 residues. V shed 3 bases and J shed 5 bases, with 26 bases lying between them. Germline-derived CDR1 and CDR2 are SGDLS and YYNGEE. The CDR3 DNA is TGTGCCAGCAGCGCCATCTCCCGGGGCGGGCCCCTTCGGACCGGGGAGCTGTTTTTT. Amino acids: CASSAISRGGPLRTGELFF.

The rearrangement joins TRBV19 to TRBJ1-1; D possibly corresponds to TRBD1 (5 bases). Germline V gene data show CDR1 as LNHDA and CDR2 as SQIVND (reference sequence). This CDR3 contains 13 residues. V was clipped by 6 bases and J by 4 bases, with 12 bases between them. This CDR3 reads CASRGRGGTEAFF. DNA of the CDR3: TGTGCCAGTAGGGGCCGGGGGGGCACTGAAGCTTTCTTT.

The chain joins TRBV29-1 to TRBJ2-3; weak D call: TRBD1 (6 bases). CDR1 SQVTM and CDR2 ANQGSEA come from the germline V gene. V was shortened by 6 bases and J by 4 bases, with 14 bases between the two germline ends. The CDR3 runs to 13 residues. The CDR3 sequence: CSVVQGAADTQYF. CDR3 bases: TGCAGCGTCGTACAGGGAGCAGCAGATACGCAGTATTTT.

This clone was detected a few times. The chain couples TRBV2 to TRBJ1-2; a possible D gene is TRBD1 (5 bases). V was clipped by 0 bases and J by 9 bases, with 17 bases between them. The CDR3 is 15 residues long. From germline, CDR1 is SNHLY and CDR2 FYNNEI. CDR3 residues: CASSEALGAGLSYTF. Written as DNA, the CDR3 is TGTGCCAGCAGTGAAGCGCTTGGGGCGGGTCTTAGCTACACCTTC.

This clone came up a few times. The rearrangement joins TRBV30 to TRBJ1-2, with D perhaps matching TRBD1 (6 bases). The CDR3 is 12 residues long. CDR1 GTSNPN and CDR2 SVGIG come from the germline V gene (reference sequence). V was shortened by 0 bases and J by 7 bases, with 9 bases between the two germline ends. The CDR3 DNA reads TGTGCCTGGAGTGTACTAGGGGGTGGCTACACCTTC. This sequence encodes CAWSVLGGGYTF.